This TCR beta chain was captured by sequencing in a study of cytomegalovirus exposure and HLA in healthy donors. Broader study findings: V segments that were indistinguishable, TRBV6-2 and TRBV6-3 among them, were omitted from analysis. Earlier analysis found most TCR beta V segments productive about 90% or about 30% of the time.

The V and J ends lost 6 bases and 2 bases, in that order; junction bases with no gene match: 1. The CDR3 covers 13 residues. Per the germline V gene, CDR1 is MNHNS and CDR2 is SASEGT. Concerning this clone: Its antigen is still unknown.

Despite likely unrecorded immune exposures, the donors were nominally healthy at the time of sampling. Amplification used 60 Vbeta primers and 13 Jbeta primers. Per the original methods: Later, an analysis found 80 million or so unique TCR beta chains, and around 10 million of these were shared. This table comes from immunoSEQ multiplex PCR, and its TCRdb copy is limited to in-frame clones, with some not included. Clonal size and the V and J genes are those of that table, whereas D and trimming came from the DNA. The data contain about 140,000 clones, 65% to 80% of them singletons. Sequencing was carried out using PBMCs. This rearrangement joins TRBV6-1 to TRBJ2-7, with 10 bases fitting TRBD1. This sequence originates from a man aged 35-49 years in good health and CMV-seronegative. CDR3 nucleotides: TGTGCCAGCAGAGGGACAGGGGCCTACGAGCAGTACTTC. This codes for CASRGTGAYEQYF.